One and the same sample provided the 23 T cell receptor beta chains below, sequenced in a study of blood T cell repertoires in COVID-19. The repertoire was sequenced with immunoSEQ multiplex PCR; TCRdb's copy has only in-frame clones and lacks some. The sample consists of about 150,000 clones, 60% to 85% of them appearing once. The sample consisted of peripheral blood. The receptors here all came from an elderly man with acute or convalescent COVID-19.

This chain links TRBV10-3 with TRBJ1-2, with 7 bases identical to TRBD1. CDR3 length: 15 residues. Germline V gene lookup returns CDR1 ENHRY and CDR2 SYGVKD. V was clipped by 10 bases and J by 0 bases; unmatched bases: 11. CDR3 amino acids: CATTGGQRANYGYTF. As DNA, the CDR3 is TGTGCCACGACCGGGGGACAGAGAGCTAACTATGGCTACACCTTC.

The chain employs TRBV24-1 and TRBJ2-3; 8 bases match TRBD2. V was clipped by 4 bases and J by 3 bases; unmatched bases: 8. Germline V CDR1 and CDR2: KGHDR, SFDVKD. The CDR3 runs to 16 residues. CDR3 sequence: CATSDNVAGRTDTQYF. The DNA for the CDR3 is TGTGCCACCAGTGACAACGTAGCGGGGCGGACAGATACGCAGTATTTT.

This sequence joins TRBV30 and TRBJ1-5; 10 nucleotides align to TRBD1. There are 15 residues in the CDR3. Per germline, CDR1 GTSNPN and CDR2 SVGIG (reference sequence). J gave up 3 bases and V 6 bases, and 8 bases lay outside the gene matches. Here the CDR3 DNA reads TGTGCCTGCTCCCTGGGACAGGGGTTCAATCAGCCCCAGCATTTT. Residues: CACSLGQGFNQPQHF.

V and J are TRBV6-5 and TRBJ1-1, with TRBD1 matching over 7 bases. CDR3 length: 13 residues. CDR1 and CDR2 from the germline V gene are MNHEY and SVGAGI. V dropped 6 bases and J dropped 5; count of bases not matched to a gene: 6. The CDR3: CASRDRAWTEAFF. CDR3 DNA sequence: TGTGCCAGCAGAGACAGGGCTTGGACTGAAGCTTTCTTT.

V usage is TRBV5-1 and J usage is TRBJ2-2, with D possibly being TRBD2 (6 bases). Trimming took 0 bases from V and 3 from J, leaving 9 bases between them. Germline V CDR1 and CDR2: SGHRS, YFSETQ. This CDR3 contains 15 residues. The CDR3 sequence is CASSLGGDYTGELFF. CDR3 nucleotides: TGCGCCAGCAGCTTGGGCGGGGACTACACCGGGGAGCTGTTTTTT.

This clone has a handful of counts. CDR3 sequence: CASSPPGTGGNQPQHF. The CDR3 region has the DNA TGTGCCAGCAGTCCCCCCGGGACAGGGGGCAATCAGCCCCAGCATTTT. V is TRBV28 and J is TRBJ1-5; 10 bases agree with TRBD1. Germline V gene sequence: CDR1 MDHEN, CDR2 SYDVKM. CDR3 size: 16 residues. J lost 2 bases, V lost 5 bases, and 6 bases had no gene match.

V is TRBV7-8 and J is TRBJ1-3, with 7 bases matching TRBD1. The CDR3 covers 16 residues. Germline V CDR1 and CDR2: SGHVS, FQNEAQ. The junction had 6 bases not matched to a gene; V was cut back by 2 bases and J by 2 bases. The CDR3 nucleotides read TGTGCCAGCAGCTTATTCGAGGGGGCAACTGGAAACACCATATATTTT. Its translation: CASSLFEGATGNTIYF.

This chain links TRBV14 with TRBJ1-2, with 7 bases identical to TRBD1. V was clipped by 3 bases and J by 6 bases; unmatched bases: 7. Germline-derived CDR1 and CDR2 are SGHDN and FVKESK. This CDR3 comprises 14 residues. The CDR3 DNA reads TGTGCCAGCAGCCAGTCCGCGACAGGGCATGGCTACACCTTC. Its translation: CASSQSATGHGYTF.

CDR3 sequence: CATSDPTGGEETQYF. The CDR3 DNA reads TGTGCCACCAGTGATCCCACAGGGGGCGAGGAGACCCAGTACTTC. This chain uses TRBV24-1 with TRBJ2-5, with TRBD1 matching over 9 bases. Germline V lookup: CDR1 KGHDR, CDR2 SFDVKD. The CDR3 runs to 15 residues. Trimming took 3 bases from V and 5 from J; bases not matched to a gene: 6.

This clone was counted a few times. A much larger clone differs by one base, so this may be a read error. In the same sample, other DNA sequences code for this CDR3. The genes are TRBV7-8 and TRBJ2-3; 8 nucleotides align to TRBD2. The trim removed 6 bases at V and 1 base at J, leaving 18 bases unmatched. The CDR3 contains 19 residues. Germline CDR1 is SGHVS and CDR2 is FQNEAQ. In nucleotides, the CDR3 is TGTGCCAGCAGAAAATTTGGGGGACTCGCGGGGGGCGGCACAGATACGCAGTATTTT. Translated, it gives CASRKFGGLAGGGTDTQYF.

The rearrangement joins TRBV11-2 to TRBJ1-1; no firm D call. CDR1 is SGHAT, CDR2 FQNNGV, per germline. The ends were cut back, 5 bases at V and 0 bases at J, with 13 bases in the middle. The CDR3 covers 15 residues. CDR3 nucleotides: TGTGCCAGCAGCCGACAACAGACGCTGAACACTGAAGCTTTCTTT. Protein: CASSRQQTLNTEAFF.

A single count supports this clone. The J gene is TRBJ2-5, the V gene TRBV6-5; D gene ambiguous. V gave up 0 bases and J gave up 2 bases, with 13 bases separating them. This CDR3 is built from 16 residues. In germline, CDR1 is MNHEY, CDR2 SVGAGI. CDR3 coding DNA: TGTGCCAGCAGTTACTCGAACTACCAGTATCAAGAGACCCAGTACTTC. Amino acids: CASSYSNYQYQETQYF.

The rearrangement joins TRBV5-6 to TRBJ2-3; D uncertain. The CDR3 contains 13 residues. Germline CDR1 reads SGHDT; CDR2 reads YYEEEE. Trimming took off 5 bases at V and 0 bases at J, with 7 bases between the two ends. For the CDR3, the DNA is TGTGCCAGCAGTACATCAAGCACAGATACGCAGTATTTT. This translates into CASSTSSTDTQYF.

This clone occurred once. V gene TRBV7-2 combines with J gene TRBJ2-4; 9 nucleotides align to TRBD2. The trim removed 1 base at V and 6 bases at J, leaving 7 bases unmatched. The CDR3 loop spans 16 amino acids. Germline V gene data show CDR1 as SGHTA and CDR2 as FQGNSA. CDR3 protein: CASSLVSGGQGNIQYF. As DNA, the CDR3 is TGTGCCAGCAGCTTAGTGAGCGGGGGGCAGGGAAACATTCAGTACTTC.

V gene TRBV5-1 combines with J gene TRBJ2-7; D might be TRBD1 (5 bases). Germline CDR1 is SGHRS and CDR2 is YFSETQ. The length of the CDR3 is 13 residues. Trimming removed 0 bases from V and 2 bases from J, with 6 bases in between. The CDR3 bases are TGCGCCAGCAGCTTGGGGGGCACCTACGAGCAGTACTTC. This encodes CASSLGGTYEQYF.

J is TRBJ2-2 and V is TRBV9; a possible D gene is TRBD2 (5 bases). The CDR3 has 18 residues. Trimming removed 2 bases from V and 4 bases from J, with 21 bases in between. Germline lookup yields CDR1 SGDLS and CDR2 YYNGEE. CDR3 DNA: TGTGCCAGCAGCGTGGGTTCAATGGTAGCGTCGGGCACCGGGGAGCTGTTTTTT. Protein: CASSVGSMVASGTGELFF.

The chain links TRBV7-2 to TRBJ2-2, with D tentatively TRBD2 (5 bases). The length of the CDR3 is 14 residues. V dropped 5 bases and J dropped 6 bases, with 13 bases sitting between them. CDR1 is SGHTA and CDR2 is FQGNSA in the germline V gene. The CDR3 nucleotides are TGTGCCAGCAGCACCAAACTAGGACCCGGGGAGCTGTTTTTT. This gives the protein CASSTKLGPGELFF.

The chain employs TRBV7-2 and TRBJ2-2, with a possible D match to TRBD1 (6 bases). The CDR3 runs 13 residues. The V gene's germline CDR1 is SGHTA and CDR2 FQGNSA. Deletions cut 7 bases from V and 6 bases from J, with 12 bases between. In DNA, the CDR3 is TGTGCCAGCAAACAGGGATGGGCCGGGGAGCTGTTTTTT. As protein: CASKQGWAGELFF. Full variable domain (outside the CDR3, taken from reference TRBV7-2 and TRBJ2-2): GAGVSQSPSNKVTEKGKDVELRCDPISGHTALYWYRQSLGQGLEFLIYFQGNSAPDKSGLPSDRFSAERTGGSVSTLTIQRTQQEDSAVYLCASKQGWAGELFFGEGSRLTVL.

This clone was counted once. In DNA, the CDR3 is TGTGCCAGTAGTTACGTCCCACTACGCAACTATGGCTACACCTTC. Translating gives CASSYVPLRNYGYTF. This chain connects TRBV19 to TRBJ1-2; D is unclear. V was shortened by 5 bases and J by 2 bases, with 15 bases between the two germline ends. The CDR3 is made up of 15 amino acids. CDR1 LNHDA and CDR2 SQIVND come from the germline V gene (reference sequence).

CDR3 region: CASSLWPPGGTGANVLTF. The CDR3 DNA sequence: TGTGCCAGCAGTTTATGGCCCCCGGGGGGGACCGGGGCCAACGTCCTGACTTTC. The V gene is TRBV28, the J gene TRBJ2-6, with TRBD2 identical over 8 bases. This CDR3 region has 18 residues. With 0 bases clipped from V and 4 bases from J, the junction kept 8 bases outside the gene matches. CDR1 and CDR2 (germline): MDHEN, SYDVKM.

This sequence joins TRBV5-1 and TRBJ1-5; TRBD1 matches at 8 bases. With V trimmed by 0 bases and J by 2 bases, 7 bases remained unmatched. The CDR3 has 17 residues. Germline V gene sequence: CDR1 SGHRS, CDR2 YFSETQ. Here the CDR3 reads CASSLAPGQGGNQPQHF. The CDR3 DNA reads TGCGCCAGCAGCTTGGCTCCAGGACAGGGAGGCAATCAGCCCCAGCATTTT.

This chain links TRBV6-5 with TRBJ1-6; no definite D call. Trimming shortened V by 11 bases and J by 8 bases, and 16 bases separated the two germline ends. The CDR3 extends over 13 amino acids. CDR1 is MNHEY, CDR2 SVGAGI, per germline. CDR3 nucleotide sequence: TGTGCCGGCGGGCGGACCCCCGATTCACCCCTCCACTTT. It codes for CAGGRTPDSPLHF.

The gene calls are TRBV6-6 and TRBJ2-3; 10 bases map to TRBD1. CDR1 is MNHNY and CDR2 is SVGAGI in the germline V gene (reference sequence). V lost 6 bases, J lost 1 base, and 4 bases stayed unmatched. The CDR3 contains 15 residues. This CDR3 reads CASRRDRGGTDTQYF. The CDR3 nucleotides are TGTGCCAGCAGACGGGACAGGGGAGGCACAGATACGCAGTATTTT.